Presented here are 6 T cell receptor beta chains from one specimen sequenced in a study of T-cell memory formation after mild COVID-19 (dated by TCRdb to the early 2020s). Libraries were built with 5' RACE. Data came from an Illumina NovaSeq 6000. In-frame beta chains were kept once TCRdb had trimmed the public reads at Q25 with fastp and called clones with MiXCR. Here each entry gathers all rows of one CDR3 protein and keeps the most common genes and DNA. Counted in this sample were some 200,000 distinct CDR3 sequences; about a fifth of them appeared once. Jointly, the top ten make up roughly 23% of the sample. The specimen was PBMCs or a T cell subset sorted from them (not recorded which). The receptors were gathered from an adult woman who had mild COVID-19 (a few samples of this study predate the infection). The sample titles of this study are shuffled in the database, so cell type and time point are left out; the donor was told from shared clones.

This clonotype has at least ten counts. The chain joins TRBV7-3 to TRBJ2-3; D perhaps matches TRBD1 (5 bases). Germline-derived CDR1 and CDR2 are SGHTA and FQGTGA. With 3 bases removed from V and 2 bases from J, the gap between germline ends came to 15 bases. The CDR3 is 16 residues long. The chain's CDR3 is CASSFGDRKNTDTQYF. CDR3 nucleotides: TGTGCCAGCAGCTTTGGAGACAGAAAGAACACAGATACGCAGTATTTT.

This clonotype came up a few times. The chain links TRBV30 to TRBJ1-1, with D perhaps TRBD1 (5 bases). Deletions cut 4 bases from V and 0 bases from J, with 9 bases between. This CDR3 has 13 amino acids. The germline CDR1 and CDR2 sequences are GTSNPN and SVGIG (reference sequence). The CDR3 DNA reads TGTGCCTGGATGGACAATATGAACACTGAAGCTTTCTTT. Translated, it gives CAWMDNMNTEAFF.

The chain carries TRBV6-2 or TRBV6-3 and TRBJ2-7; possible D gene TRBD2, 5 bases. Per germline, CDR1 MNHEY and CDR2 SVGEGT. Trimming shortened V by 6 bases and J by 6 bases, and 6 bases separated the two germline ends. The CDR3 runs to 10 residues. CDR3 sequence: CASSRGEQYF. DNA of the CDR3: TGTGCCAGCAGCCGGGGCGAGCAGTACTTC.

This clonotype has more than one count but fewer than ten. The chain is built from TRBV28 and TRBJ2-7, with TRBD1 as a possible D gene (5 bases). The CDR3 has 13 residues. The germline CDR1 and CDR2 sequences are MDHEN and SYDVKM. Trimming took 3 bases from V and 4 from J, leaving 10 bases between them. CDR3: CASSFAGRYEQYF. CDR3 DNA: TGTGCCAGCAGTTTCGCAGGGCGGTACGAGCAGTACTTC.

The chain employs TRBV6-1 and TRBJ1-2; no clear D gene. V was trimmed by 8 bases and J by 8 bases, leaving 18 bases between them. This CDR3 has 13 residues. CDR1 and CDR2 from the germline V gene are MNHNS and SASEGT. CDR3 coding DNA: TGTGCCAGCGAGAGGTCGTGTTTGGACGGCTACACCTTC. Translated, it gives CASERSCLDGYTF.

In its sample, this clonotype was seen many times. The chain combines TRBV12-3 or TRBV12-4 with TRBJ2-5; unclear D gene. The CDR3 consists of 15 residues. Trimming took off 0 bases at V and 2 bases at J, with 10 bases between the two ends. The CDR3 reads CASSLAPSIQETQYF. In DNA form, the CDR3 reads TGTGCCAGCAGTTTAGCTCCCAGCATTCAAGAGACCCAGTACTTC.